The T cell receptor beta chain under discussion was sequenced for a study of blood T cell repertoires in COVID-19. Data came from immunoSEQ multiplex PCR; TCRdb stores just in-frame clones and leaves some out. The sample contains about 240,000 clones, around 85% of which appear only once. The length of the CDR3 is 16 residues. CDR1 is LGHDT, CDR2 YNNKEL, per germline (reference sequence). The junction had 5 bases not matched to a gene; V was cut back by 1 base and J by 0 bases. The source of this sequence is a woman of 80 years or more with acute or convalescent COVID-19. This chain links TRBV3-1 (or the pseudogene TRBV3-2) with TRBJ2-5, with 7 bases lining up with TRBD1. What was sequenced was peripheral blood. Here the CDR3 DNA reads TGTGCCAGCAGCCAAGGAGGGGGCACCCACCAAGAGACCCAGTACTTC. Protein: CASSQGGGTHQETQYF.